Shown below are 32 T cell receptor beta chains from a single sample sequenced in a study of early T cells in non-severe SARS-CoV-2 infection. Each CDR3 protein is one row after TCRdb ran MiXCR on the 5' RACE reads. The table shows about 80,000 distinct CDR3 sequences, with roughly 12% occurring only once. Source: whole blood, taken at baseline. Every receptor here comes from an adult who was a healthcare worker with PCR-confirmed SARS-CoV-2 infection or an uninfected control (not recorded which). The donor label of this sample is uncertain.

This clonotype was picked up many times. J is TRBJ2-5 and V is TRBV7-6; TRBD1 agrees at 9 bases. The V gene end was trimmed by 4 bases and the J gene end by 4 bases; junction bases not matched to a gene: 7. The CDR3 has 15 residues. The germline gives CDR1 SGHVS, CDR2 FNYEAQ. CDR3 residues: CASSSPDRGGETQYF. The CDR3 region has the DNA TGTGCCAGCAGCTCACCGGACAGGGGAGGAGAGACCCAGTACTTC.

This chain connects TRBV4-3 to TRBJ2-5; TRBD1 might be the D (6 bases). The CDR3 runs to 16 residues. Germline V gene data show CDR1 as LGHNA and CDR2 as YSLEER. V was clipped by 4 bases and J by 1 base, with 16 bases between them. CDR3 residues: CASSRTSGASQETQYF. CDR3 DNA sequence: TGCGCCAGCAGCCGGACCTCAGGGGCTTCCCAAGAGACCCAGTACTTC.

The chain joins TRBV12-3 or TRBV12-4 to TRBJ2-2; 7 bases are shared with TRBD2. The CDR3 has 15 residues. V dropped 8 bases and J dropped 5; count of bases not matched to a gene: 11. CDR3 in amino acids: CASGLAAWETGELFF. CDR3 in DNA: TGTGCCAGCGGGCTAGCGGCCTGGGAGACCGGGGAGCTGTTTTTT.

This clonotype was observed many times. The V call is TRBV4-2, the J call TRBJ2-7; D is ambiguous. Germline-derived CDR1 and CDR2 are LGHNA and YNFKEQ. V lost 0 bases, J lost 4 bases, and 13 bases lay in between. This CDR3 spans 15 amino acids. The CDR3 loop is CASSQDRADRYEQYF. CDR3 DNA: TGTGCCAGCAGCCAAGATAGGGCCGACCGATACGAGCAGTACTTC.

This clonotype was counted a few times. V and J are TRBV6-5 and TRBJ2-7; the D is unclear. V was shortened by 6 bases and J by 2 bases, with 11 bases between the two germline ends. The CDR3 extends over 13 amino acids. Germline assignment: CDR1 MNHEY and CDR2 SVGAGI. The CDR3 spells CASRSHDTYEQYF. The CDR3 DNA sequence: TGTGCCAGCAGGTCGCATGACACCTACGAGCAGTACTTC.

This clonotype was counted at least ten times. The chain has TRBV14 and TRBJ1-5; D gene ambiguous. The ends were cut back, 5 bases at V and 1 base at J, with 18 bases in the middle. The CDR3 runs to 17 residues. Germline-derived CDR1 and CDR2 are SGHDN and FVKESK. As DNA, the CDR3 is TGTGCCAGCAGCTCACTTTTTATGGTGCGGAGCAATCAGCCCCAGCATTTT. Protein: CASSSLFMVRSNQPQHF.

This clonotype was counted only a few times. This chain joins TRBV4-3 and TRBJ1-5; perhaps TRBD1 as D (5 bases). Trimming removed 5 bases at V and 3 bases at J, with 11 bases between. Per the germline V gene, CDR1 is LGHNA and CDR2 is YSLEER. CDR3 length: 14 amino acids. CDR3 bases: TGCGCCAGCAGCTGCAGGGAATACAATCAGCCCCAGCATTTT. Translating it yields CASSCREYNQPQHF.

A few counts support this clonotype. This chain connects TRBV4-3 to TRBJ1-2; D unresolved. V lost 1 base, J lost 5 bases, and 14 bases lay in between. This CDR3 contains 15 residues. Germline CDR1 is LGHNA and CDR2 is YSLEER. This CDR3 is CASSQGVQGLYGYTF. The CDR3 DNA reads TGCGCCAGCAGCCAAGGAGTCCAAGGGCTATATGGCTACACCTTC.

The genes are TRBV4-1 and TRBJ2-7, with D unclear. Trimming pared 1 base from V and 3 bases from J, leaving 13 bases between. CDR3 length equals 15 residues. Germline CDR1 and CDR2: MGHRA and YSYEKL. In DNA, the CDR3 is TGCGCCAGCAGCCAAGGTAGGAACAGCTTCTACGAGCAGTACTTC. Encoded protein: CASSQGRNSFYEQYF.

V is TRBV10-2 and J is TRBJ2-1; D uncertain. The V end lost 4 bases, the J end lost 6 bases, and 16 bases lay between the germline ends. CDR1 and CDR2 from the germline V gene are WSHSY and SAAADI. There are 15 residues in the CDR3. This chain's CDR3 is CASSVKSYQGNEQFF. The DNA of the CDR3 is TGCGCCAGCAGTGTAAAGAGCTATCAAGGCAATGAGCAGTTCTTC.

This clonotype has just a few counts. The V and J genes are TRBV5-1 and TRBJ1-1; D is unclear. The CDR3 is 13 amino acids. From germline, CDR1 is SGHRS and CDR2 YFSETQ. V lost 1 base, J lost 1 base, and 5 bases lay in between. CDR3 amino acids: CASSLRPNTEAFF. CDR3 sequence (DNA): TGCGCCAGCAGCTTGCGTCCGAACACTGAAGCTTTCTTT.

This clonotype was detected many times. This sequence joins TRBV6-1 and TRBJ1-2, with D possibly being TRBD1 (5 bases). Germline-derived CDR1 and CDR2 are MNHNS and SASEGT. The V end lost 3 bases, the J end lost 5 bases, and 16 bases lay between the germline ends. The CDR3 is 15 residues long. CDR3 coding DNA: TGTGCCAGCAGTGAGGCGACAGAAATGAGTTATGGCTACACCTTC. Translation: CASSEATEMSYGYTF.

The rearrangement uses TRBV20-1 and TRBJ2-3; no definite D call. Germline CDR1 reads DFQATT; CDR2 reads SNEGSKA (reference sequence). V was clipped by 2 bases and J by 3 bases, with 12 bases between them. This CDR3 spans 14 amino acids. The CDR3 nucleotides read TGCAGTGCTAGACCCCCCGTGGGGACAGATACGCAGTATTTT. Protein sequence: CSARPPVGTDTQYF.

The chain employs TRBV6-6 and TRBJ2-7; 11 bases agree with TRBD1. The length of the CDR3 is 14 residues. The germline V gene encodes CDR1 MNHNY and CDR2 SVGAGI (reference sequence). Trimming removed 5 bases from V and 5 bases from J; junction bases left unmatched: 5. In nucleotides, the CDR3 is TGTGCCAGCAGTGGACAGGGGGCTGATGACGAGCAGTACTTC. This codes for CASSGQGADDEQYF.

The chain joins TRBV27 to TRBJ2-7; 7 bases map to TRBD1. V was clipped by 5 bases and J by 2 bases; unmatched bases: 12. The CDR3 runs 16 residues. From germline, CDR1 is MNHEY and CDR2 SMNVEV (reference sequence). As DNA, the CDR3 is TGTGCCAGCAGTGTAAGGACCAGGGGGTCAACCTACGAGCAGTACTTC. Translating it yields CASSVRTRGSTYEQYF.

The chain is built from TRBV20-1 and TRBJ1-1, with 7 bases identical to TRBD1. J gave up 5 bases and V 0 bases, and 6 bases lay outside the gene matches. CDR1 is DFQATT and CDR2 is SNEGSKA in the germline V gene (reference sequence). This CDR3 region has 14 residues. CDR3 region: CSARDRRGRTEAFF. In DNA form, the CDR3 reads TGCAGTGCTAGAGATCGCAGGGGGAGGACTGAAGCTTTCTTT.

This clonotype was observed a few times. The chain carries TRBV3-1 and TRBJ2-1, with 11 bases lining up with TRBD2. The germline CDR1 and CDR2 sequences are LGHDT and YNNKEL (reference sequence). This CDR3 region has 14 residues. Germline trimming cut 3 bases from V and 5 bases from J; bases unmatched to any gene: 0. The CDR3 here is CASSQGLADNEQFF. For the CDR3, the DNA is TGTGCCAGCAGCCAGGGACTAGCGGACAATGAGCAGTTCTTC.

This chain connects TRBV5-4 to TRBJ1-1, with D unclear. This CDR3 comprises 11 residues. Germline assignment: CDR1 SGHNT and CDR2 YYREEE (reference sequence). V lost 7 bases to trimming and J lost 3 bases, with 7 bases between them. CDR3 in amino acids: CASSRDTEAFF. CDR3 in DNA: TGTGCCAGCTCCCGGGACACTGAAGCTTTCTTT.

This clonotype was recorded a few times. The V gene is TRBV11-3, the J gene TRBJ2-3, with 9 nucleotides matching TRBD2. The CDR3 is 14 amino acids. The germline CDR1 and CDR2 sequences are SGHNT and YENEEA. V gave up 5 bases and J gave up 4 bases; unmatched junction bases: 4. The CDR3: CASSSGRMADTQYF. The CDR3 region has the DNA TGTGCCAGCAGCAGCGGGAGGATGGCAGATACGCAGTATTTT. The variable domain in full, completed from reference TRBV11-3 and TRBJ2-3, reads EAGVVQSPRYKIIEKKQPVAFWCNPISGHNTLYWYLQNLGQGPELLIRYENEEAVDDSQLPKDRFSAERLKGVDSTLKIQPAELGDSAVYLCASSSGRMADTQYFGPGTRLTVL.

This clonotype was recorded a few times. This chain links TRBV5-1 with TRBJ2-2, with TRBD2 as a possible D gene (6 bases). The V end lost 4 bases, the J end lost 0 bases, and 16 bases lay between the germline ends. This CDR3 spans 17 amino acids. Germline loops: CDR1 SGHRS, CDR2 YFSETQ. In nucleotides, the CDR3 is TGCGCCAGCAGCAACGAGGTGGACTACTCGAACACCGGGGAGCTGTTTTTT. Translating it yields CASSNEVDYSNTGELFF.

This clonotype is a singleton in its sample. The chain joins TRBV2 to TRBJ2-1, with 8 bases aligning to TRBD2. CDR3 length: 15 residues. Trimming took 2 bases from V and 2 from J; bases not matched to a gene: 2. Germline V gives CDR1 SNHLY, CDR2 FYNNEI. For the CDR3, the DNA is TGTGCCAGCAGTGAAAGCGGGGGTCCCTACAATGAGCAGTTCTTC. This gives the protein CASSESGGPYNEQFF.

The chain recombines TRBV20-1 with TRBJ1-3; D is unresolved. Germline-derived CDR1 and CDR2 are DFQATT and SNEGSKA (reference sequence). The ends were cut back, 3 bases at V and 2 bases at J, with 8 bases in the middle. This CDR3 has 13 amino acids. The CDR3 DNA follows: TGCAGTGCTAGTGAAGCCGCTGGAAACACCATATATTTT. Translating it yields CSASEAAGNTIYF.

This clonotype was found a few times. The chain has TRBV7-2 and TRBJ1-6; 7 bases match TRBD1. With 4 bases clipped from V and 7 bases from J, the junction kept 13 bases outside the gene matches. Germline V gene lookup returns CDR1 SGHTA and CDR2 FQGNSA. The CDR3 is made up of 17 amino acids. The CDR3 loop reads CASSSRLEGARNSPLHF. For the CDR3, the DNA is TGTGCCAGCAGCTCCCGACTGGAGGGGGCTCGGAATTCACCCCTCCACTTT.

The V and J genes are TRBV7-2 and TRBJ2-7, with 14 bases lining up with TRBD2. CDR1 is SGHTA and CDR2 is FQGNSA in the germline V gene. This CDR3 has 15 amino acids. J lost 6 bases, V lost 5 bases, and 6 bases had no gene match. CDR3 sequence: CASSATSGGAFEQYF. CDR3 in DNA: TGTGCCAGCAGCGCGACTAGCGGGGGGGCTTTCGAGCAGTACTTC.

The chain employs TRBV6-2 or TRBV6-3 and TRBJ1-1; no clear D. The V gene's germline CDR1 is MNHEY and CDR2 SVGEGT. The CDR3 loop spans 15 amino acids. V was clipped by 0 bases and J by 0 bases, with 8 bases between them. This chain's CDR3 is CASSYSRTMNTEAFF. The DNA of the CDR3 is TGTGCCAGCAGTTACTCGAGGACTATGAACACTGAAGCTTTCTTT.

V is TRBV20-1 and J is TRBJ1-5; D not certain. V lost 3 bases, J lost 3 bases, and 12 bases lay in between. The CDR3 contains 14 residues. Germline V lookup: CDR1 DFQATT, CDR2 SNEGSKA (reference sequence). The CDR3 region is CSASLGPLNQPQHF. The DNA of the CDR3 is TGCAGTGCTAGTTTAGGGCCCCTCAATCAGCCCCAGCATTTT.

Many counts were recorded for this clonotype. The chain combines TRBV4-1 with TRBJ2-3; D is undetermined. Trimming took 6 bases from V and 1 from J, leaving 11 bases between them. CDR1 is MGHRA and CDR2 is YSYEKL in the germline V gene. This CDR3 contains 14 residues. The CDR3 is CASRKGFRTDTQYF. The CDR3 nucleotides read TGCGCCAGCAGAAAAGGTTTCCGCACAGATACGCAGTATTTT.

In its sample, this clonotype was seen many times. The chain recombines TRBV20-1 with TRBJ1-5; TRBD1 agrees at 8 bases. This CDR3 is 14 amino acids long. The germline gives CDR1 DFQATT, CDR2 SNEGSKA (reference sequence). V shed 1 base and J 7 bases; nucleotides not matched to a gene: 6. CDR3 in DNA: TGCAGTGCTAGAGCAGGGGGCGGCTTACAGCCCCAGCATTTT. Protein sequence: CSARAGGGLQPQHF.

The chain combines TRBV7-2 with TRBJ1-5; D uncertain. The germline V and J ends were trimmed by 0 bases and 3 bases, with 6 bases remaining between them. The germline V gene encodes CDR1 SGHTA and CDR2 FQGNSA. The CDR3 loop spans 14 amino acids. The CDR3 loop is CASSLAGVNQPQHF. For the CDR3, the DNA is TGTGCCAGCAGCTTAGCCGGAGTCAATCAGCCCCAGCATTTT.

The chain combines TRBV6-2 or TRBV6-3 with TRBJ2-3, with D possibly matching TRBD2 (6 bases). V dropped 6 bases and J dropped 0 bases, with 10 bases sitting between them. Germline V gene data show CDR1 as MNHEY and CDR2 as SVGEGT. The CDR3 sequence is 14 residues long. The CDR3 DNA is TGTGCCAGCAGATCGACTAGGAGCACAGATACGCAGTATTTT. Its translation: CASRSTRSTDTQYF.

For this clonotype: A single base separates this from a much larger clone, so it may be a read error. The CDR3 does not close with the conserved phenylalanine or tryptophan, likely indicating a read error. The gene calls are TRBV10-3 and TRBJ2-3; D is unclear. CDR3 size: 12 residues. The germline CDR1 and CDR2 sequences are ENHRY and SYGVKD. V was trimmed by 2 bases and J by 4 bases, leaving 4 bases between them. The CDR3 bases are TGTGCCATCAGTGAGGGTCCAGATACGCAGTATTCT. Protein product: CAISEGPDTQYS.

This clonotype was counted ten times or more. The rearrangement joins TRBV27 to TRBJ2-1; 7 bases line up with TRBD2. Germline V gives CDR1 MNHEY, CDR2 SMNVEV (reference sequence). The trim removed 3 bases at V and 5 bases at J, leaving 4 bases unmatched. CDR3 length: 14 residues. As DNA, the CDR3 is TGTGCCAGCAGTTTCGGCGGGAGTAACAATGAGCAGTTCTTC. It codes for CASSFGGSNNEQFF.